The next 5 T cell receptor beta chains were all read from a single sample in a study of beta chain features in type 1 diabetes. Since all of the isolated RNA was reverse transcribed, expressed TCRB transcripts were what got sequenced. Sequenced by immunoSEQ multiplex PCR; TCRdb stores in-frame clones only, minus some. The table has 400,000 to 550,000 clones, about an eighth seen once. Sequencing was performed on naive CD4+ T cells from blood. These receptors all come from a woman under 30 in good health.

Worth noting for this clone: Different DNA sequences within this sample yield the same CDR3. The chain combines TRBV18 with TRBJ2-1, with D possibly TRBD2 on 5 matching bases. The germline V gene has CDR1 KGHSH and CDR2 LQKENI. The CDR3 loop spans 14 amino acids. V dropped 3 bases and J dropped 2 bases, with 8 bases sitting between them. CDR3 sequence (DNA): TGTGCCAGCTCACCTTCGGGGACCTACAATGAGCAGTTCTTC. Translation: CASSPSGTYNEQFF.

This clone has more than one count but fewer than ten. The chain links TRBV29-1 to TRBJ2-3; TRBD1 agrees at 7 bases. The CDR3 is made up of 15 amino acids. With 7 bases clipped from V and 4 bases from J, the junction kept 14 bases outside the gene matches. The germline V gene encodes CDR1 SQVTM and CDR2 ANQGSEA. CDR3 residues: CSGRDRERGPDTQYF. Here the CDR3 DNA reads TGCAGCGGGCGCGACAGGGAAAGGGGACCAGATACGCAGTATTTT.

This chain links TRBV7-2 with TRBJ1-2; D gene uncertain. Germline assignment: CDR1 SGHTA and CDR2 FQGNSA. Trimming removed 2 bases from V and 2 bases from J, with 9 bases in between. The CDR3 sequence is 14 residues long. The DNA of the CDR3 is TGTGCCAGCAGCTTACTAACCATCAACTATGGCTACACCTTC. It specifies CASSLLTINYGYTF.

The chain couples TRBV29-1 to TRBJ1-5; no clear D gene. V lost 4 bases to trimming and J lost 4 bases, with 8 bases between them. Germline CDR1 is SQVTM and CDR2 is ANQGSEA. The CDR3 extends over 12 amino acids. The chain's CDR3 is CSVAWGNQPQHF. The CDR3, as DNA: TGCAGCGTTGCATGGGGAAATCAGCCCCAGCATTTT.

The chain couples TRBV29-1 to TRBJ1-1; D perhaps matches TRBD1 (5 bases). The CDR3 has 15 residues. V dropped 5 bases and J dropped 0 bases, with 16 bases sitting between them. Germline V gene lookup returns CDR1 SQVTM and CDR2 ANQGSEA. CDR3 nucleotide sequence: TGCAGCGTTTACGGGGGGGTATCAGTGAACACTGAAGCTTTCTTT. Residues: CSVYGGVSVNTEAFF.